These 27 T cell receptor beta chains originate from one sample sequenced in a study of cytomegalovirus exposure and HLA in healthy donors. Primers for the PCR totalled 60 Vbeta and 13 Jbeta. Profiled with immunoSEQ multiplex PCR; TCRdb holds only in-frame clones, not every one. The data contain approximately 200,000 clones, about four fifths of them singletons. Material for sequencing was PBMCs. The receptors originated from a woman younger than 45 in good health and CMV-seropositive.

The chain joins TRBV27 to TRBJ2-5; 10 bases fit TRBD1. Germline loops: CDR1 MNHEY, CDR2 SMNVEV (reference sequence). The CDR3 has 13 residues. Trimming at V came to 6 bases and at J to 4 bases, leaving 2 bases not matched to a gene. The CDR3 loop reads CASRRTGGETQYF. The CDR3 nucleotides are TGTGCCAGCAGACGGACAGGGGGAGAGACCCAGTACTTC.

V and J are TRBV9 and TRBJ2-1; D unclear. Between the trimmed V and J ends, which lost 0 bases and 2 bases, there was a span of 6 bases. This CDR3 comprises 14 residues. In germline, CDR1 is SGDLS, CDR2 YYNGEE. CDR3 protein: CASSVVRAYNEQFF. The CDR3 coding sequence is TGTGCCAGCAGCGTAGTTCGGGCCTACAATGAGCAGTTCTTC.

The rearrangement joins TRBV5-6 to TRBJ1-2, with D unclear. Germline V CDR1 and CDR2: SGHDT, YYEEEE. Trimming stripped 0 bases from V and 4 bases from J, with 16 bases between. The CDR3 contains 16 residues. The CDR3 reads CASSLVGRSSLYGYTF. The CDR3 bases are TGTGCCAGCAGCTTGGTAGGTCGGTCTAGCCTCTATGGCTACACCTTC.

The CDR3 region has the DNA TGTGCCAGCAGTTTATCCGGACTAGCGGACACCGGGGAGCTGTTTTTT. Encoded protein: CASSLSGLADTGELFF. V and J are TRBV27 and TRBJ2-2, with 10 bases fitting TRBD2. V lost 0 bases and J lost 3; bases outside the gene matches: 1. The CDR3 is 16 amino acids. CDR1 and CDR2 from the germline V gene are MNHEY and SMNVEV (reference sequence).

This chain uses TRBV7-2 with TRBJ2-3, with 7 nucleotides matching TRBD1. Trimming at V came to 3 bases and at J to 3 bases, leaving 3 bases not matched to a gene. The germline V gene has CDR1 SGHTA and CDR2 FQGNSA. The CDR3 runs 14 residues. CDR3 DNA sequence: TGTGCCAGCAGCTTGGGACAGCCTACAGATACGCAGTATTTT. The encoded protein is CASSLGQPTDTQYF.

This chain uses TRBV7-9 with TRBJ2-7; TRBD1 matches 10 bases. Trimming at V came to 6 bases and at J to 3 bases, leaving 8 bases not matched to a gene. The CDR3 loop spans 15 amino acids. Germline V CDR1 and CDR2: SEHNR, FQNEAQ (reference sequence). The CDR3 region has the DNA TGTGCCAGCAGTTCTTCCGGGACAGGGGACTACGAGCAGTACTTC. It encodes CASSSSGTGDYEQYF.

The chain uses TRBV18 and TRBJ1-1, with D uncertain. The V end lost 3 bases, the J end lost 1 base, and 15 bases lay between the germline ends. The germline gives CDR1 KGHSH, CDR2 LQKENI. The CDR3 is 16 amino acids. The CDR3 nucleotides read TGTGCCAGCTCACCTAAGAGGGAACGGGGGAACACTGAAGCTTTCTTT. This sequence encodes CASSPKRERGNTEAFF.

In this sample, this clone turned up once. The chain carries TRBV19 and TRBJ1-1, with D perhaps TRBD1 (5 bases). This CDR3 has 14 amino acids. V lost 3 bases and J 1 base, leaving 9 bases between the germline ends. The germline CDR1 and CDR2 sequences are LNHDA and SQIVND (reference sequence). CDR3 region: CASSIATENTEAFF. The DNA for the CDR3 is TGTGCCAGTAGTATCGCGACAGAGAACACTGAAGCTTTCTTT. Complete variable domain (other parts from reference TRBV19 and TRBJ1-1): DGGITQSPKYLFRKEGQNVTLSCEQNLNHDAMYWYRQDPGQGLRLIYYSQIVNDFQKGDIAEGYSVSREKKESFPLTVTSAQKNPTAFYLCASSIATENTEAFFGQGTRLTVV.

With regard to this clone: One end of the junction fails to match germline, which may point to a read error. Other DNA variants within this sample encode the same CDR3. The chain recombines TRBV29-1 with TRBJ2-1, with TRBD2 as a possible D gene (6 bases). The CDR3 has 14 residues. The germline CDR1 and CDR2 sequences are SQVTM and ANQGSEA. The CDR3 sequence: CSVDGSGWNNEQFF. CDR3 nucleotides: TGCAGTGTTGACGGGAGCGGATGGAACAATGAGCAGTTCTTC.

The chain recombines TRBV5-1 with TRBJ2-7, with D tentatively TRBD2 (7 bases). The CDR3 is made up of 15 amino acids. Germline CDR1 reads SGHRS; CDR2 reads YFSETQ. The ends were cut back, 0 bases at V and 3 bases at J, with 13 bases in the middle. CDR3 sequence reads: CASSLVAGEGYEQYF. The CDR3 coding sequence is TGCGCCAGCAGCTTGGTGGCAGGGGAGGGCTACGAGCAGTACTTC.

The V and J genes are TRBV14 and TRBJ2-5; possible D gene TRBD2, 5 bases. The CDR3 is 14 residues long. Trimming removed 1 base from V and 11 bases from J, with 17 bases in between. In germline, CDR1 is SGHDN, CDR2 FVKESK. The CDR3 region is CASSQVGFAREQYF. The CDR3 DNA sequence: TGTGCCAGCAGCCAAGTAGGTTTTGCGAGGGAGCAGTACTTC.

This clone came up a few times. The genes are TRBV4-2 and TRBJ2-1, with D uncertain. Per the germline V gene, CDR1 is LGHNA and CDR2 is YNFKEQ. V lost 4 bases and J lost 7, with 8 bases in between. This CDR3 is built from 12 residues. The chain's CDR3 is CASSLSRNEQFF. CDR3 in DNA: TGTGCCAGCAGCCTCTCCAGGAATGAGCAGTTCTTC.

This clone was detected only a few times. The CDR3 nucleotides read TGTGCCAGCAGTTTTAGGGGGGGCCGAGATACGCAGTATTTT. Its protein is CASSFRGGRDTQYF. V gene TRBV28 combines with J gene TRBJ2-3, with D possibly matching TRBD2 (7 bases). The ends were cut back, 3 bases at V and 5 bases at J, with 12 bases in the middle. The CDR3 is made up of 14 amino acids. Germline V gene lookup returns CDR1 MDHEN and CDR2 SYDVKM.

This clone showed up just a few times. V is TRBV14 and J is TRBJ2-1, with a possible D match to TRBD1 (6 bases). This CDR3 has 19 amino acids. The ends were cut back, 0 bases at V and 4 bases at J, with 22 bases in the middle. Germline-derived CDR1 and CDR2 are SGHDN and FVKESK. In DNA form, the CDR3 reads TGTGCCAGCAGCCAAGATCGTGGCGCGGTTGGGGGCCTTTACAATGAGCAGTTCTTC. Residues: CASSQDRGAVGGLYNEQFF.

This chain joins TRBV27 and TRBJ1-2; 7 nucleotides align to TRBD1. Looked up from germline, CDR1 is MNHEY and CDR2 is SMNVEV (reference sequence). The CDR3 extends over 16 amino acids. V dropped 7 bases and J dropped 2; count of bases not matched to a gene: 13. The CDR3 sequence: CASKEAGGLRNYGYTF. CDR3 nucleotides: TGTGCCAGCAAGGAGGCAGGGGGTTTGAGGAACTATGGCTACACCTTC.

In DNA, the CDR3 is TGTGCCAGCAGCCGACCCCCCGGGGTTGTGTTTTTT. Amino acid sequence: CASSRPPGVVFF. The chain links TRBV6-5 to TRBJ2-2, with D possibly being TRBD2 (5 bases). V was clipped by 6 bases and J by 15 bases, with 17 bases between them. The CDR3 length is 12 residues. CDR1 is MNHEY, CDR2 SVGAGI, per germline.

This sequence joins TRBV15 and TRBJ2-1; 10 bases are shared with TRBD2. The CDR3 has 15 amino acids. J was trimmed by 9 bases and V by 0 bases; bases with no gene match: 5. CDR1 and CDR2 (germline): LNHNV, YYDKDF (reference sequence). The CDR3 here is CATSRESSGGAEQFF. The CDR3 nucleotides read TGTGCCACCAGCAGAGAGTCCAGCGGGGGGGCTGAGCAGTTCTTC.

This clone showed up just once. This sequence joins TRBV14 and TRBJ1-1, with D possibly TRBD1 on 5 matching bases. V lost 2 bases and J lost 1, with 11 bases in between. The CDR3 length is 15 residues. Germline CDR1 SGHDN, CDR2 FVKESK. DNA of the CDR3: TGTGCCAGCAGCCAATTGTCAGGGCGGAACACTGAAGCTTTCTTT. Translation: CASSQLSGRNTEAFF.

Regarding this clone: The sample carries other DNA sequences with the same CDR3. The genes are TRBV10-2 and TRBJ1-3, with D unclear. The CDR3 consists of 15 residues. Germline V gene sequence: CDR1 WSHSY, CDR2 SAAADI. V was trimmed by 0 bases and J by 0 bases, leaving 6 bases between them. The CDR3 sequence is CASSESGSSGNTIYF. Written as DNA, the CDR3 is TGCGCCAGCAGTGAGTCCGGTTCCTCTGGAAACACCATATATTTT.

The table lists this clone with a few counts. V and J are TRBV4-1 and TRBJ2-1; unclear D gene. Germline V gene data show CDR1 as MGHRA and CDR2 as YSYEKL. There are 13 residues in the CDR3. V dropped 1 base and J dropped 10 bases, with 11 bases sitting between them. CDR3 DNA: TGCGCCAGCAGCCAAGTTTTGGGCCGCGAGCAGTTCTTC. Translating gives CASSQVLGREQFF.

In this sample, this clone turned up a few times. The chain joins TRBV6-4 to TRBJ1-5; D is possibly TRBD1 (6 bases). Germline V lookup: CDR1 MRHNA, CDR2 SNTAGT. V was clipped by 3 bases and J by 7 bases, with 10 bases between them. This CDR3 is 13 amino acids long. The CDR3 nucleotides read TGTGCCAGCAGTGAACAGGGAGACCAGCCCCAGCATTTT. Translated, it gives CASSEQGDQPQHF.

With regard to this clone: One end of the junction is discordant with germline, which a read error may explain. This chain joins TRBV7-7 and TRBJ1-1; 7 nucleotides match TRBD1. Germline loops: CDR1 SSHAT, CDR2 FNYEAQ (reference sequence). The CDR3 totals 13 residues. The DNA of the CDR3 is TGTGCTAGCAGCATTGACAGGGACGGGACAGCTTTCTTT. It specifies CASSIDRDGTAFF.

This clone came up a few times. V gene TRBV28 combines with J gene TRBJ2-3; 9 bases map to TRBD2. V lost 6 bases, J lost 5 bases, and 12 bases stayed unmatched. This CDR3 contains 16 residues. Germline lookup yields CDR1 MDHEN and CDR2 SYDVKM. CDR3 region: CASRLGSGRVGDTQYF. DNA for the CDR3: TGTGCCAGCAGATTGGGTAGCGGGAGAGTGGGAGATACGCAGTATTTT. Full variable domain (remainder filled in from reference TRBV28 and TRBJ2-3): DVKVTQSSRYLVKRTGEKVFLECVQDMDHENMFWYRQDPGLGLRLIYFSYDVKMKEKGDIPEGYSVSREKKERFSLILESASTNQTSMYLCASRLGSGRVGDTQYFGPGTRLTVL.

The V call is TRBV7-9, the J call TRBJ2-7, with 7 bases that match TRBD1. V trimming: 0 bases; J trimming: 7 bases; junction bases outside the gene matches: 15. Germline V lookup: CDR1 SEHNR, CDR2 FQNEAQ (reference sequence). The CDR3 is 17 amino acids. The CDR3 region is CASSLALTGKTGWEQYF. The CDR3, as DNA: TGTGCCAGCAGCTTAGCGCTAACCGGCAAGACAGGGTGGGAGCAGTACTTC.

The rearrangement joins TRBV5-5 to TRBJ2-6, with D possibly TRBD1 on 5 matching bases. The germline gives CDR1 SGHKS, CDR2 YYEKEE (reference sequence). The CDR3 spans 15 residues. V gave up 4 bases and J gave up 5 bases, with 13 bases separating them. The CDR3 DNA reads TGTGCCAGCAGCCTAACGCCGGACAGGGCCAACGTCCTGACTTTC. Translated, it gives CASSLTPDRANVLTF.

This clone was detected once. The chain joins TRBV10-2 to TRBJ2-3; D uncertain. CDR1 WSHSY and CDR2 SAAADI come from the germline V gene. CDR3 length: 12 amino acids. V was cut by 4 bases and J by 7 bases, with 9 bases left in between. The CDR3 DNA is TGCGCCAGCAGTGTCCGCGCTTATACGCAGTATTTT. Residues: CASSVRAYTQYF.

The chain has TRBV6-5 and TRBJ2-3; possibly TRBD2 for D (5 bases). Germline V lookup: CDR1 MNHEY, CDR2 SVGAGI. The CDR3 length is 14 residues. The V end was cut by 5 bases, the J end by 2 bases, with 11 bases between. The CDR3 here is CASSRASLTDTQYF. For the CDR3, the DNA is TGTGCCAGCAGTAGGGCTAGCCTCACAGATACGCAGTATTTT.